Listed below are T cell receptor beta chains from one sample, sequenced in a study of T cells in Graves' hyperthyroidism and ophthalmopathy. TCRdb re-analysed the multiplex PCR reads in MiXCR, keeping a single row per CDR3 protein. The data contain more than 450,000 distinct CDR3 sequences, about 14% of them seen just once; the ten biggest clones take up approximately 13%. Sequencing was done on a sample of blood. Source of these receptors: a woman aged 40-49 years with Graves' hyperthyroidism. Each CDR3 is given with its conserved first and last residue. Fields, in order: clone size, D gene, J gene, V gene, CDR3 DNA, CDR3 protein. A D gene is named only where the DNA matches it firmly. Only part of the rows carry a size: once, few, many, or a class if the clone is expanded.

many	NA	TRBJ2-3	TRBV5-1	TGCGCCAGCAGCTTGTATCCAGCTCGGGGCACAGATACGCAGTATTTT	CASSLYPARGTDTQYF
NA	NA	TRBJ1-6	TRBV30	TGTGCCTGGAGTGTAAGGTCAGGACATAGGAACTATTCACCCCTCCACTTT	CAWSVRSGHRNYSPLHF
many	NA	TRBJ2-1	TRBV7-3	TGTGCCAGCAGCCTAGGGGCGGTGTCAGAGCAGTTCTTC	CASSLGAVSEQFF
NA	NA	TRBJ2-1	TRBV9	TGTGCCAGCAGCCCTGGTGGACTAAACTACAATGAGCAGTTCTTC	CASSPGGLNYNEQFF
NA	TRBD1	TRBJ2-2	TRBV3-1	TGTGCCAGCAGCCCACTGAATTTGGACAGGGGGCGGGCTGGGGAGCTGTTTTTT	CASSPLNLDRGRAGELFF
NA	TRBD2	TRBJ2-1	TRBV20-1	TGCAGTGCAACTAGCGGGAGGGCCTACAATGAGCAGTTCTTC	CSATSGRAYNEQFF
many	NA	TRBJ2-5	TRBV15	TGTGCCACCAGCAGAGATACGTTCTTCTCACCAACACGAGAGACCCAGTACTTC	CATSRDTFFSPTRETQYF
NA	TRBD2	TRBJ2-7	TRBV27	TGTGCCAGCAGTACGTTAGCGGGAGTCGCCGGGGAGCAGTACTTC	CASSTLAGVAGEQYF
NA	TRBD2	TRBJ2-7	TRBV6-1	TGTGCCAGCAGTTATACAGCGGGGAGGAGCGAGCAGTACTTC	CASSYTAGRSEQYF
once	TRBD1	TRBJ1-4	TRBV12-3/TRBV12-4	TGTGCCAGCGGAAGTCGACCGGGACAGGGGGTTGAGGAAAAACTGTTTTTT	CASGSRPGQGVEEKLFF
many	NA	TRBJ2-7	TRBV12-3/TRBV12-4	TGTGCCAGCAGAGTGGCGGGACCCTACGAGCAGTACTTC	CASRVAGPYEQYF
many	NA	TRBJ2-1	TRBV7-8	TGTGCCAGCAGCACACTATTAGGGGGCTACAATGAGCAGTTCTTC	CASSTLLGGYNEQFF
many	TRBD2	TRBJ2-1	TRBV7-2	TGTGCCAGCAGCTTACTGTGGTCTAGCGGGAGGGCCGTTGAGCAGTTCTTC	CASSLLWSSGRAVEQFF
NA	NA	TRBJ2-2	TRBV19	TGTGCCAGTAGGGGACTTCACAACACCGGGGAGCTGTTTTTT	CASRGLHNTGELFF
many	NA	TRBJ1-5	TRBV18	TGTGCCAGCTCACCAGGGGCAGCCGATAATCAGCCCCAGCATTTT	CASSPGAADNQPQHF
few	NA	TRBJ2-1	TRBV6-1	TGTGCCAGCAGTGAAGTGGGGGGGCATGAGCAGCTCTTC	CASSEVGGHEQLF
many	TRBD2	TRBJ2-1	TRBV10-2	TGCGCCAGTTTAGGTAGCGGGAGGGCCTACAATGAGCAGTTCTTC	CASLGSGRAYNEQFF
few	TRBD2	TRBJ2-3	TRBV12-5	TGTGCTAGTGGTTTGGCCCTGACCAGCGGGAGAGGGACAGATACGCAGTATTTT	CASGLALTSGRGTDTQYF
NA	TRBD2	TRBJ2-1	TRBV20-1	TGCAGTGCGCACACTAGCGGGAGTAAAAATGAGCAGTTCTTC	CSAHTSGSKNEQFF
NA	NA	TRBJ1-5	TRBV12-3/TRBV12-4	TGTGCCAGCAGGGGATCCGGGGGGCTTCAGCCCCAGCATTTT	CASRGSGGLQPQHF
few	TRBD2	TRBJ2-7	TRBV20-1	TGCAGTGCTAGTGGTGCTAGCGGGAGCTCCTACGAGCAGTACTTC	CSASGASGSSYEQYF
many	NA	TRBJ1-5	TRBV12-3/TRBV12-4	TGTGCCAGCAGTACGGAAATCAATCAGCCCCAGCATTTT	CASSTEINQPQHF
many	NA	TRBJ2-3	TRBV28	TGTGCCAGCAGTTTCGGGGGTGATACGCAGTATTTT	CASSFGGDTQYF
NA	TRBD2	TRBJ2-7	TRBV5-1	TGCGCCAGCAGCTTGTCTTCGGCGGGAGATAATGAGCAGTACTTC	CASSLSSAGDNEQYF
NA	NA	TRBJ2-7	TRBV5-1	TGCGCCAGCAGCTTTCCTCGAGGGACACACTACGAGCAGTACTTC	CASSFPRGTHYEQYF
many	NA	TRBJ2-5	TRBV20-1	TGCAGTGCTGCCCTCACCGGGGCCGACGAGACCCAGTACTTC	CSAALTGADETQYF
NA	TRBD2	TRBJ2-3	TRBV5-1	TGCGCCAGCAGCTTGGCTCTAGCGGGAGGGAGGAGCACAGATACGCAGTATTTT	CASSLALAGGRSTDTQYF
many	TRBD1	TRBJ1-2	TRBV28	TGTGCCAGCAGTTCACAGGGGGCGGAGCAAGTATATGGCTACACCTTC	CASSSQGAEQVYGYTF
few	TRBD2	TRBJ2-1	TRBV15	TGTGCCACCAGCCTACTAGCGGGAGGGCCGGGTGAGCAGTTCTTC	CATSLLAGGPGEQFF
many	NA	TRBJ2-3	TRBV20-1	TGCAGTGCTAGGTCCCTGTCTAGATTCACAGATACGCAGTATTTT	CSARSLSRFTDTQYF
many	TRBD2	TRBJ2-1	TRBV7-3	TGTGCCAGCAGCTTAAGCCCCGCGGGAGTCGGGAATGAGCAGTTCTTC	CASSLSPAGVGNEQFF
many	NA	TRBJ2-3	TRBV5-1	TGCGCCAGCAGCCGCAATACAGGACCCACAGATACGCAGTATTTT	CASSRNTGPTDTQYF
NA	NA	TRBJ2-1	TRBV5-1	TGCGCCAGCGTGGGGGACAACGGGGCCTACAATGAGCAGTTCTTC	CASVGDNGAYNEQFF
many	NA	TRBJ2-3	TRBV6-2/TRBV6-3	TGTGCCAGCAGCCCGTCGGACTACCCAAGCACAGATACGCAGTATTTT	CASSPSDYPSTDTQYF
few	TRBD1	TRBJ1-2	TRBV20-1	TGCAGTGCTAGCCGGACAGGACACTATGGCTACACCTTC	CSASRTGHYGYTF
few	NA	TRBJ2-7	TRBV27	TGTGCCAGCAGTAGGGGTGACTACGGGAGCTACGAGCAGTACTTC	CASSRGDYGSYEQYF
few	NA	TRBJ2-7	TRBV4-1	TGCGCCAGCAGCCAAGAAAGGGTTAACTACGAGCAGTACTTC	CASSQERVNYEQYF
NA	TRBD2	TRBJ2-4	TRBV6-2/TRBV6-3	TGTACCAGTCGACTAGCGGGGCCCGGGGGCCAAAACATTCAGTACTTC	CTSRLAGPGGQNIQYF
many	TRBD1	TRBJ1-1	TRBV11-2	TGTGCCAGCAGCTTAGCAGGGGGCGAAGCTTTCTTT	CASSLAGGEAFF
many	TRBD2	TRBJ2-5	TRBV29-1	TGCAGCGTTTGGACTAGCGGGAGTGAGACCCAGTACTTC	CSVWTSGSETQYF
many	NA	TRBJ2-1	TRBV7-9	TGTGCCAGCAGCCAAGGATGGGGGGCCTCCTACAATGAGCAGTTCTTC	CASSQGWGASYNEQFF
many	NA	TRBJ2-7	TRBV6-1	TGTGCCAGCAAACAGGCTCTCTACGAGCAGTACTTC	CASKQALYEQYF
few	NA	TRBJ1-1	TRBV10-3	TGTGCCATCAGTGATAGGGGACATACCCTTGAAGCTTTCTTT	CAISDRGHTLEAFF
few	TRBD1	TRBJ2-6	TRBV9	TGTGCCAGCAGCGGTACAGGGGCAACTGGGGCCAACGTCCTGACTTTC	CASSGTGATGANVLTF
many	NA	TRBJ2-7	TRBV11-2	TGTGCCAGCAGCTTACTGGAAAGATACGAGCAGTACTTC	CASSLLERYEQYF
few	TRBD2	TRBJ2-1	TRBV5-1	TGCGCCAGCAGCTTGGCTCCGGGACTAGGCGTCAATGAGCAGTTCTTC	CASSLAPGLGVNEQFF
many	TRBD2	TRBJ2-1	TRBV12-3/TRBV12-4	TGTGCCAGCAGTTCGGGACTAGCGGGATTCAGTGAGCAGTTCTTC	CASSSGLAGFSEQFF
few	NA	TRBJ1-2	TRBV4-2	TGTGCCAGCAGCCAGATACAGGGTGCTAACTATGGCTACACCTTC	CASSQIQGANYGYTF
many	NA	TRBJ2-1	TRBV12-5	TGTGCTAGTGGTTACCCAACCGAACACAATGAGCAGTTCTTC	CASGYPTEHNEQFF
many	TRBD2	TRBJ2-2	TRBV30	TGTGCCTGGACCGGGACTAGCGGGAAACTCGGGGAGCTGTTTTTT	CAWTGTSGKLGELFF
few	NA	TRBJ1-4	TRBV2	TGTGCCAGCAGTGAGGAGGGGCAAAATGAAAAACTGTTTTTT	CASSEEGQNEKLFF
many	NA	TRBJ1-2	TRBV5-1	TGCGCCAGCAGCTCTCCATCGGACAAATTTTATGGCTACACCTTC	CASSSPSDKFYGYTF